These 14 T cell receptor beta chains were sequenced from one sample in a study of T-cell reconstitution after alpha-beta-depleted transplantation in children. Unique molecular identifiers were incorporated when the TCRbeta library was constructed. Using its own MiXCR run on the PCR reads, TCRdb lists one record per CDR3 protein. Found here are a few hundred thousand distinct CDR3 sequences, around 16% of them singletons; the top ten hold approximately 3%. The sample was PBMCs from the stem cell graft donor, taken from the stem cell graft. The origin of the receptors is a human donor who donated a stem cell graft to a child with acute lymphoblastic leukemia.

This chain uses TRBV5-1 with TRBJ1-4; 7 nucleotides match TRBD1. After removal of 2 bases from V and 6 bases from J, the junction contained 4 bases not matched to a gene. CDR3 length: 14 amino acids. Germline CDR1 is SGHRS and CDR2 is YFSETQ. The CDR3 reads CASSLYRGDEKLFF. Here the CDR3 DNA reads TGCGCCAGCAGCTTATACAGGGGAGATGAAAAACTGTTTTTT.

This clonotype was counted only a few times. The J gene is TRBJ1-2, the V gene TRBV20-1, with TRBD1 as a possible D gene (5 bases). The CDR3 runs 13 residues. Trimming shortened V by 3 bases and J by 8 bases, and 16 bases separated the two germline ends. Germline V gene lookup returns CDR1 DFQATT and CDR2 SNEGSKA (reference sequence). The CDR3 DNA is TGCAGTGCTAGCGGAGGACAAGCGAGGGGCTACACCTTC. It translates to CSASGGQARGYTF.

The J gene is TRBJ1-1, the V gene TRBV30, with unresolved D. This CDR3 is built from 11 residues. Trimming removed 1 base at V and 9 bases at J, with 9 bases between. Germline V gene lookup returns CDR1 GTSNPN and CDR2 SVGIG (reference sequence). The CDR3 coding sequence is TGTGCCTGGAGTGACGGTGGGAAAGCTTTCTTT. Translated: CAWSDGGKAFF.

This clonotype has a handful of counts. The rearrangement joins TRBV29-1 to TRBJ2-7; tentatively, D is TRBD2 (6 bases). Trimming shortened V by 6 bases and J by 0 bases, and 9 bases separated the two germline ends. Per the germline V gene, CDR1 is SQVTM and CDR2 is ANQGSEA. The CDR3 has 12 amino acids. CDR3 residues: CSVRGNSYEQYF. In nucleotides, the CDR3 is TGCAGCGTACGGGGGAACTCCTACGAGCAGTACTTC.

In this sample, this clonotype turned up a few times. V is TRBV11-3 and J is TRBJ2-1; TRBD1 might be the D (6 bases). The germline V gene encodes CDR1 SGHNT and CDR2 YENEEA. This CDR3 is 13 amino acids long. V was shortened by 0 bases and J by 7 bases, with 7 bases between the two germline ends. CDR3 nucleotides: TGTGCCAGCAGCTTAGATGGGACAAATGAGCAGTTCTTC. Its translation is CASSLDGTNEQFF.

As for this clonotype: At one end, the junction sequence differs from germline, possibly due to a read error. This chain connects TRBV12-3 or TRBV12-4 to TRBJ1-1; no clear D gene. The CDR3 is 9 residues long. In nucleotides, the CDR3 is TGTGCCAGCAGACCCCCGTGGTGTTTT. Its translation: CASRPPWCF.

This clonotype was seen more than once but under ten times. The chain uses TRBV20-1 and TRBJ2-2, with D tentatively TRBD2 (5 bases). Germline CDR1 is DFQATT and CDR2 is SNEGSKA (reference sequence). The CDR3 contains 15 residues. Trimming left V 5 bases short and J 5 bases short, with 18 bases between. The CDR3 nucleotides are TGCAGTGCTCCGCCTGCAGGAGGTCGGACCGGGGAGCTGTTTTTT. Its translation: CSAPPAGGRTGELFF.

The CDR3 region is CASSLVQGTNTEAFF. The CDR3 DNA follows: TGTGCCAGCAGTTTAGTACAGGGGACGAACACTGAAGCTTTCTTT. V gene TRBV12-3 or TRBV12-4 combines with J gene TRBJ1-1, with TRBD1 identical over 7 bases. V lost 1 base and J lost 1; bases outside the gene matches: 3. This CDR3 is 15 amino acids long.

V gene TRBV5-1 combines with J gene TRBJ2-3; D gene ambiguous. This CDR3 is 13 amino acids long. The V gene's germline CDR1 is SGHRS and CDR2 YFSETQ. Trimming removed 3 bases at V and 2 bases at J, with 7 bases between. CDR3 residues: CASSSAPTDTQYF. DNA of the CDR3: TGCGCCAGCAGCTCAGCTCCCACAGATACGCAGTATTTT.

The chain carries TRBV4-1 and TRBJ1-1; D not certain. V was cut by 1 base and J by 1 base, with 1 base left in between. The CDR3 covers 12 residues. Germline V lookup: CDR1 MGHRA, CDR2 YSYEKL. In nucleotides, the CDR3 is TGCGCCAGCAGCCAAGCGAACACTGAAGCTTTCTTT. The encoded protein is CASSQANTEAFF.

This clonotype was seen only a few times. The V gene is TRBV5-1, the J gene TRBJ2-7, with TRBD1 as a possible D gene (5 bases). Germline-derived CDR1 and CDR2 are SGHRS and YFSETQ. The CDR3 has 13 residues. V lost 2 bases and J lost 3, with 9 bases in between. As DNA, the CDR3 is TGCGCCAGCAGCTTAAATCAGGGCTACGAGCAGTACTTC. It codes for CASSLNQGYEQYF.

DNA of the CDR3: TGTGCCAGCAGCTTATTGGCGGTTGGGACAGGGACTTCTGGAAACACCATATATTTT. This translates into CASSLLAVGTGTSGNTIYF. The chain combines TRBV11-1 with TRBJ1-3, with 9 bases fitting TRBD1. With 2 bases clipped from V and 1 base from J, the junction kept 12 bases outside the gene matches. Germline CDR1 reads SGHAT; CDR2 reads FQDESV (reference sequence). CDR3 length: 19 residues.

This clonotype was counted only a few times. The CDR3 sequence is CASRYGTGRMGYGYTF. The CDR3 coding sequence is TGTGCCAGTAGGTATGGGACAGGGAGAATGGGCTATGGCTACACCTTC. The V gene is TRBV19, the J gene TRBJ1-2, with 9 bases lining up with TRBD1. The junction had 12 bases not matched to a gene; V was cut back by 6 bases and J by 4 bases. CDR3 size: 16 residues. Germline V gene data show CDR1 as LNHDA and CDR2 as SQIVND (reference sequence). The complete variable domain, with remaining parts taken from reference TRBV19 and TRBJ1-2, reads DGGITQSPKYLFRKEGQNVTLSCEQNLNHDAMYWYRQDPGQGLRLIYYSQIVNDFQKGDIAEGYSVSREKKESFPLTVTSAQKNPTAFYLCASRYGTGRMGYGYTFGSGTRLTVV.

The J gene is TRBJ1-2, the V gene TRBV11-1, with no clear D. There are 16 residues in the CDR3. Trimming took off 5 bases at V and 6 bases at J, with 22 bases between the two ends. Germline V gives CDR1 SGHAT, CDR2 FQDESV (reference sequence). The CDR3 DNA is TGTGCCAGCAGCCAGGACCGGAGGTGGCAGATCGATGGCTACACCTTC. Residues: CASSQDRRWQIDGYTF.